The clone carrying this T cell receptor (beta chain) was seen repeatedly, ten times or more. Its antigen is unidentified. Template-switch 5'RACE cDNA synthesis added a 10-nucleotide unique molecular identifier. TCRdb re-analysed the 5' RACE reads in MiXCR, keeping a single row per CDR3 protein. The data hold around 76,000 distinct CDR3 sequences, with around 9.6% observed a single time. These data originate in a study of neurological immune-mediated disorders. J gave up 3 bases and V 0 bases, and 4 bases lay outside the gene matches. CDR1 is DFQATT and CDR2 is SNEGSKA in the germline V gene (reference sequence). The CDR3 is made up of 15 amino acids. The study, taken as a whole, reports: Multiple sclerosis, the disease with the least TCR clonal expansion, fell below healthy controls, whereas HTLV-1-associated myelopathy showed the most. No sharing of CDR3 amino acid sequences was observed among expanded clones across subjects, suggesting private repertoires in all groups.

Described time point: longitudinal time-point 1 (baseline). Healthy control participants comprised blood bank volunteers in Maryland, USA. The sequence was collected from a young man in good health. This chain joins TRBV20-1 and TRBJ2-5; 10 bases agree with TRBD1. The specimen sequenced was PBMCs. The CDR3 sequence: CSAREGQGEEETQYF. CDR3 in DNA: TGCAGTGCTAGAGAAGGACAGGGGGAAGAAGAGACCCAGTACTTC.